This TCR beta chain was retrieved from a study of shared clonotypes between healthy human individuals. The naive CD8 subset, CD45RO-negative cells positively selected for CCR7, excluded terminally differentiated effector memory CD45RA+ cells. The study drew all its donors from Caucasian adults living in Nashville, Tennessee. Libraries were prepared by immunoSEQ multiplex PCR; TCRdb keeps only in-frame clonotypes and omits some of them. The table has about 610,000 clones, roughly 95% seen once. The sequenced sample consisted of naive CD8+ T cells sorted from blood. This TCR was sampled from a woman aged 25 to 39 in good health.

The CDR3 protein is CASSPWAGTDEQYF. The CDR3 coding sequence is TGTGCCAGCAGCCCCTGGGCAGGGACGGACGAGCAGTACTTC. V usage is TRBV9 and J usage is TRBJ2-7, with D perhaps TRBD1 or TRBD2 (5 bases each). This CDR3 region has 14 residues. Germline V CDR1 and CDR2: SGDLS, YYNGEE. V lost 4 bases, J lost 5 bases, and 16 bases lay in between.